The rows below give T cell receptor beta chains drawn from one sample of a study of T cell clones after liver transplantation. Profiled with immunoSEQ multiplex PCR; TCRdb holds only in-frame clones, not every one. The sample shows roughly 120,000 clones, 90% of them seen only once. The specimen comprised CD4+ T cells from blood, sampled 12 months after liver transplant. These receptors came from a human patient who received a liver transplant. A share of the T cells may be of graft donor origin. CDR3s include the opening cysteine and the closing phenylalanine or tryptophan. The order of the fields is D gene, clone size, J gene, V gene, CDR3 DNA, CDR3 protein. The D gene is left open where the match is weak. A row's size may be missing; if present it is once, few, many or a size class.

>.|.|TRBJ1-4|TRBV5-1
TGCGCCAGCAGCATCGGGACGGCTTCAACTAATGAAAAACTGTTTTTT
CASSIGTASTNEKLFF
>.|.|TRBJ1-5|TRBV30
TGTGCCTGGGGGAATAGCCCCAATCAGCCCCAGCATTTT
CAWGNSPNQPQHF
>.|.|TRBJ1-2|TRBV18
TGTGCCAGCTCACCACCCCAGGGTCTTGGCTACACCTTC
CASSPPQGLGYTF
>.|.|TRBJ1-2|TRBV5-1
TGCGCCAGCAGCGAGGACAGCGGGCACTATGGCTACACCTTC
CASSEDSGHYGYTF
>TRBD1|.|TRBJ2-7|TRBV5-4
TGTGCCAGCAGCTTGGATGGACAGGGTTACGAGCAGTACTTC
CASSLDGQGYEQYF
>TRBD1|.|TRBJ1-6|TRBV4-1
TGCGCCAGCAGCCAAGCGACAGGGCATAATTCACCCCTCCACTTT
CASSQATGHNSPLHF
>.|once|TRBJ1-4|TRBV11-2
TGTGCCAGCAGCTCTCGGACCGGTCCGCAAAAACTGTTTTTT
CASSSRTGPQKLFF
>.|once|TRBJ2-5|TRBV7-6
TGTGCCAGCAGCCCCCGAGAGACCCAGTACTTC
CASSPRETQYF
>.|.|TRBJ2-7|TRBV7-9
TGTGCCAGCAGCTATAGTCCGGGTGCCTACGAGCAGTACTTC
CASSYSPGAYEQYF
>.|.|TRBJ2-7|TRBV9
TGTGCCAGCAGCGTAGGCTGGGGGCAACCCTACGAGCAGTACTTC
CASSVGWGQPYEQYF
>.|.|TRBJ2-1|TRBV2
TGTGCCAGCAGTGAACTACTAGACTCGGATGAGCAGTTCTTC
CASSELLDSDEQFF
>TRBD1|.|TRBJ1-5|TRBV5-5
TGTGCCAGCAGCTTAAGGGGGACAGATAGCAATCAGCCCCAGCATTTT
CASSLRGTDSNQPQHF
>TRBD1|.|TRBJ2-7|TRBV18
TGTGCCAGCTCACCGGGACAGAACTTCTACGAGCAGTACTTC
CASSPGQNFYEQYF
>.|.|TRBJ1-1|TRBV2
TGTGCCAGCAGTGTATACCGGGAGGGCACTGAAGCTTTCTTT
CASSVYREGTEAFF
>TRBD2|.|TRBJ2-1|TRBV2
TGTGCCAGCAGTGAAGTGACTAGCGGGATTGGTGAGCAGTTCTTC
CASSEVTSGIGEQFF
>.|.|TRBJ2-6|TRBV30
TGTGCCTGGAGTGTAGAACCCTACTCTGGGGCCAACGTCCTGACTTTC
CAWSVEPYSGANVLTF
>.|.|TRBJ1-5|TRBV6-1
TGTGCCAGCAGTGAACTGTTACAGCCCCAGCATTTT
CASSELLQPQHF
>.|once|TRBJ1-4|TRBV4-3
TGCGCCAGCAGCCAAGGGCAGACTAATGAAAAACTGTTTTTT
CASSQGQTNEKLFF
>.|.|TRBJ1-1|TRBV15
TGTGCCACCAGCAGAGAGTTGCGGAACACTGAAGCTTTCTTT
CATSRELRNTEAFF
>.|.|TRBJ2-7|TRBV6-5
TGTGCCAGCAGTTACTCGTTGGTGGGGGGTCAGCACGAGCAGTACTTC
CASSYSLVGGQHEQYF
>TRBD1|.|TRBJ2-3|TRBV5-1
TGCGCCAGCAGCTTCCAACAGGGGGCAACGGCAGATACGCAGTATTTT
CASSFQQGATADTQYF
>TRBD2|.|TRBJ2-7|TRBV7-2
TGTGCCAGCAGCTTAGGGGGAGCGGGGCGGGAGCAGTACTTC
CASSLGGAGREQYF
>TRBD2|.|TRBJ2-2|TRBV5-1
TGCGCCAGCAGCTTGGAGGGACTAGCGGGTAGCACCGGGGAGCTGTTTTTT
CASSLEGLAGSTGELFF
>.|.|TRBJ1-3|TRBV5-1
TGCGCCAGCAGCTTGTCAGGGTCTGGAAACACCATATATTTT
CASSLSGSGNTIYF
>.|.|TRBJ2-5|TRBV5-6
TGTGCCAGCAGCTTGTTGGGAGAGACCCAGTACTTC
CASSLLGETQYF
>TRBD1|.|TRBJ1-4|TRBV5-4
TGTGCCAGCAGCCCGGGACAGGGAAGAAATGAAAAACTGTTTTTT
CASSPGQGRNEKLFF
>.|.|TRBJ2-1|TRBV11-3
TGTGCCAGCAGCTTAGACCATGGGGTCTTAAATGAGCAGTTCTTC
CASSLDHGVLNEQFF
>.|.|TRBJ2-2|TRBV5-1
TGCGCCAGCAGCTTGGGGGAACTGAACACCGGGGAGCTGTTTTTT
CASSLGELNTGELFF
>.|once|TRBJ1-2|TRBV7-2
TGTGCCAGCAGCTTCGGGGGTAAATATGGCTACACCTTC
CASSFGGKYGYTF
>.|.|TRBJ2-2|TRBV4-1
TGCGCCAGCAGCCATATCCAGGGAACCGGGGAGCTGTTTTTT
CASSHIQGTGELFF
>TRBD2|.|TRBJ2-1|TRBV19
TGTGCCAGTAGTAACCCCTTAGCGGGAGTACTCTACAATGAGCAGTTCTTC
CASSNPLAGVLYNEQFF
>TRBD1|once|TRBJ1-3|TRBV6-5
TGTGCCAGCAGTTACTCGGGACAGGCTGTAGGAAACACCATATATTTT
CASSYSGQAVGNTIYF
>TRBD1|once|TRBJ2-4|TRBV27
TGTGCCACTGATCGACAGGGCAGGACTGGGGCCAAAAACATTCAGTACTTC
CATDRQGRTGAKNIQYF
>TRBD2|.|TRBJ2-2|TRBV5-1
TGCGCCAGCAGCCCGGGACTAGCGGGAGGGCCGAGCACCGGGGAGCTGTTTTTT
CASSPGLAGGPSTGELFF
>.|.|TRBJ1-4|TRBV7-8
TGTGCCAGCAGCCTATATCGGACAAAGGGCCACAATGAAAAACTGTTTTTT
CASSLYRTKGHNEKLFF
>TRBD2|many|TRBJ2-4|TRBV9
TGTGCCAGCAGCGTAAGCGGGGGAGCCAAAAACATTCAGTACTTC
CASSVSGGAKNIQYF
>TRBD1|.|TRBJ1-2|TRBV6-5
TGTGCCAGCAGGCCGACAGGGACCATGTCTGGCTACACCTTC
CASRPTGTMSGYTF
>TRBD2|few|TRBJ2-5|TRBV5-1
TGCGCCAGCAGCAGAGGGACTAGCGGACAAGAGACCCAGTACTTC
CASSRGTSGQETQYF